This T cell receptor beta chain is from a study of Tregs in tolerant kidney transplant recipients. Study-level results: Tregs expanded with activated donor B cells seemed most donor-specific. For some patients, primers changed over time, blocking nucleotide-level comparison. Few patients were studied, so findings need validation in larger groups.

V was shortened by 0 bases and J by 8 bases, with 12 bases between the two germline ends. From germline, CDR1 is MNHEY and CDR2 SMNVEV (reference sequence). The CDR3 is 14 amino acids. Assay used: immunoSEQ multiplex PCR; TCRdb lists only in-frame clones, some missing. Of tens of thousands of clones listed, 85% to 90% are singletons. Worth noting for this clone: Its antigen is still unknown.

Here the sequenced sample was CD4+ T cells from blood, taken before the transplant. This chain uses TRBV27 with TRBJ2-3; D not resolved. This TCR derives from a human donor who received a combined kidney and bone marrow transplant. The CDR3 region is CASSLSKKAGTQYF. CDR3 nucleotide sequence: TGTGCCAGCAGTTTATCCAAAAAGGCAGGTACGCAGTATTTT.